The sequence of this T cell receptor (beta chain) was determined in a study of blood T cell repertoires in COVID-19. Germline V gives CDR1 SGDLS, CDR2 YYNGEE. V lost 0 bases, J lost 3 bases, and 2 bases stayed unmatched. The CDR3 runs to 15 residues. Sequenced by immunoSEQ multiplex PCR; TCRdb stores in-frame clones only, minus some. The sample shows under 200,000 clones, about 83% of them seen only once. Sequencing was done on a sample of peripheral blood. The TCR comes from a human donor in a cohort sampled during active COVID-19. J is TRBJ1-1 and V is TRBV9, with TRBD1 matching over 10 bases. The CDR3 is CASSVEGQGYTEAFF. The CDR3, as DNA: TGTGCCAGCAGCGTAGAGGGACAGGGGTACACTGAAGCTTTCTTT. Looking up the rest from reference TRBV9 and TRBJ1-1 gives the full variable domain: DSGVTQTPKHLITATGQRVTLRCSPRSGDLSVYWYQQSLDQGLQFLIQYYNGEERAKGNILERFSAQQFPDLHSELNLSSLELGDSALYFCASSVEGQGYTEAFFGQGTRLTVV.